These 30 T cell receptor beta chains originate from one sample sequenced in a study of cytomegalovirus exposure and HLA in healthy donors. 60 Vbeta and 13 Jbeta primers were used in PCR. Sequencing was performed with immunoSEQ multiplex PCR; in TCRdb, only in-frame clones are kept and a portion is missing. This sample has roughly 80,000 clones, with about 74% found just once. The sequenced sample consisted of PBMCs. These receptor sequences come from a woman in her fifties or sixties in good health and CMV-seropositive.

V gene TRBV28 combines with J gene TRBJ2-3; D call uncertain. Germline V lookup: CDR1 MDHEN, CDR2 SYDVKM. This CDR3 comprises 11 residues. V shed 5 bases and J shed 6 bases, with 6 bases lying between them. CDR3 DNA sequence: TGTGCCAGCAGTGTGTCGGATACGCAGTATTTT. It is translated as CASSVSDTQYF.

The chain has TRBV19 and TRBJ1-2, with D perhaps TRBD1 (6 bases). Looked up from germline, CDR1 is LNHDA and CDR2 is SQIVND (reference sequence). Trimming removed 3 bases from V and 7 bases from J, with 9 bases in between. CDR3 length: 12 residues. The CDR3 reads CASSIGGLGYTF. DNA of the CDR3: TGTGCCAGTAGTATCGGGGGGCTTGGCTACACCTTC.

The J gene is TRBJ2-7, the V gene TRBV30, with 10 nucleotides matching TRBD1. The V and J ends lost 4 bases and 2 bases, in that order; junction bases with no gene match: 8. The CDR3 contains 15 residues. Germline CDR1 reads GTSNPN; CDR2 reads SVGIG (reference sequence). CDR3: CAWKMGQGLPYEQYF. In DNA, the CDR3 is TGTGCCTGGAAGATGGGACAGGGGTTACCCTACGAGCAGTACTTC. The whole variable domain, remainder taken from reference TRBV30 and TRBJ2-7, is SQTIHQWPATLVQPVGSPLSLECTVEGTSNPNLYWYRQAAGRGLQLLFYSVGIGQISSEVPQNLSASRPQDRQFILSSKKLLLSDSGFYLCAWKMGQGLPYEQYFGPGTRLTVT.

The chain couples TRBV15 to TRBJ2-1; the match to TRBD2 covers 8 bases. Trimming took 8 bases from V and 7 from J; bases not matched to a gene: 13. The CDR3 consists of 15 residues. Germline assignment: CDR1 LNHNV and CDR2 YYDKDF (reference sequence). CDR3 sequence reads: CATRPIISGINEQFF. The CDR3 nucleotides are TGTGCCACCCGACCCATAATTAGCGGGATTAATGAGCAGTTCTTC. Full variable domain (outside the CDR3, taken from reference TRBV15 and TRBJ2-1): DAMVIQNPRYQVTQFGKPVTLSCSQTLNHNVMYWYQQKSSQAPKLLFHYYDKDFNNEADTPDNFQSRRPNTSFCFLDIRSPGLGDTAMYLCATRPIISGINEQFFGPGTRLTVL.

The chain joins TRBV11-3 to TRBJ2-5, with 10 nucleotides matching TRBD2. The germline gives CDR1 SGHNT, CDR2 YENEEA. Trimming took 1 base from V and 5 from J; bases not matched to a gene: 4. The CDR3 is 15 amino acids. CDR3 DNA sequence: TGTGCCAGCAGCTTAGGGTCTAGCGGGAGTGAGACCCAGTACTTC. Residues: CASSLGSSGSETQYF.

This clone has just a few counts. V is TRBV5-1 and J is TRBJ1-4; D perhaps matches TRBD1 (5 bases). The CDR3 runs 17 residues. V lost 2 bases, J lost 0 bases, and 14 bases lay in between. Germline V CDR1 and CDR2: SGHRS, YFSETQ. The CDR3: CASSLSRQSATNEKLFF. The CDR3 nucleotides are TGCGCCAGCAGCTTAAGCCGACAGTCTGCAACTAATGAAAAACTGTTTTTT.

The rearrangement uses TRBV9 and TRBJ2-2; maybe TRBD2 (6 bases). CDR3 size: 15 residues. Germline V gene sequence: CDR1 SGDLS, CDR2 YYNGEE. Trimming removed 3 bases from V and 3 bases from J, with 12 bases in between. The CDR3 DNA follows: TGTGCCAGCAGCGCCGGGAGCCGGGACACCGGGGAGCTGTTTTTT. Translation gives CASSAGSRDTGELFF.

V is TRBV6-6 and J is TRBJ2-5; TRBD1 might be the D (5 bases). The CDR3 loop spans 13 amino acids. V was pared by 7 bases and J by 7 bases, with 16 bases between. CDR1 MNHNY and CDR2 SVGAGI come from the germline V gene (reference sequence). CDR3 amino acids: CASNIRDEGTQYF. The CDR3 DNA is TGTGCCAGCAATATCAGGGATGAAGGGACCCAGTACTTC.

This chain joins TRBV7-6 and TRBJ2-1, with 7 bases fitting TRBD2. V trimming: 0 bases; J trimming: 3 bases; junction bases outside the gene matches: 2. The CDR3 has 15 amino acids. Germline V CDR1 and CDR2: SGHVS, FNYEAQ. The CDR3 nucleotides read TGTGCCAGCAGCTTAGCGGGAGGGTACTACAATGAGCAGTTCTTC. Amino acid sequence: CASSLAGGYYNEQFF.

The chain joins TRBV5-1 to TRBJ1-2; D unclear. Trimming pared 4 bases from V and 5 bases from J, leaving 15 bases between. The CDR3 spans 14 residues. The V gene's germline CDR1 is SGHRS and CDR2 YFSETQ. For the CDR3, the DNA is TGCGCCAGCAGCCCAGAGCTGGGCATTTATGGCTACACCTTC. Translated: CASSPELGIYGYTF.

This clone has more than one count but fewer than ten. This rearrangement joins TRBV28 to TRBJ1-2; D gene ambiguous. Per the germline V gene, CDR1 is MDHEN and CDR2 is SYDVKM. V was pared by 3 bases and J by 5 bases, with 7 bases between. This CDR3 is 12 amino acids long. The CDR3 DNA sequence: TGTGCCAGCAGTTTGCAGGCGTATGGCTACACCTTC. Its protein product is CASSLQAYGYTF.

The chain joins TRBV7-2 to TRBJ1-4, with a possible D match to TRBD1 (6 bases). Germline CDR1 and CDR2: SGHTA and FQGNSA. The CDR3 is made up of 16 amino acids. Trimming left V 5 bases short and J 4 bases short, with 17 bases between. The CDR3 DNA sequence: TGTGCCAGCAGCGTACAAGGGGGTATCGGTAATGAAAAACTGTTTTTT. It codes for CASSVQGGIGNEKLFF.

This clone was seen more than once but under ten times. This CDR3 is CASSPGLRLSSYNEQFF. DNA of the CDR3: TGTGCCAGCAGCCCCGGACTCCGACTAAGCTCCTACAATGAGCAGTTCTTC. The chain recombines TRBV7-3 with TRBJ2-1; D might be TRBD2 (5 bases). V lost 5 bases and J lost 0, with 17 bases in between. CDR3 length equals 17 residues. Germline V lookup: CDR1 SGHTA, CDR2 FQGTGA.

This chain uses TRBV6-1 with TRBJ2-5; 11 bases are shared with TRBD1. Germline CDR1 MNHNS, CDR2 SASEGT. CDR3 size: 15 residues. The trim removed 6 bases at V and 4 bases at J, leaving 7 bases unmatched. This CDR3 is CASSPGTGGGETQYF. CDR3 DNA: TGTGCCAGCAGCCCCGGGACAGGGGGAGGAGAGACCCAGTACTTC.

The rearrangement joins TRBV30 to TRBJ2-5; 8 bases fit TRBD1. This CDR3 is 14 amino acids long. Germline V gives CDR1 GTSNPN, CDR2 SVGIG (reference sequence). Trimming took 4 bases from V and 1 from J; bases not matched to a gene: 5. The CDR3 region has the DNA TGTGCCTGGAAAGTACAGGGGGTCCAAGAGACCCAGTACTTC. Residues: CAWKVQGVQETQYF.

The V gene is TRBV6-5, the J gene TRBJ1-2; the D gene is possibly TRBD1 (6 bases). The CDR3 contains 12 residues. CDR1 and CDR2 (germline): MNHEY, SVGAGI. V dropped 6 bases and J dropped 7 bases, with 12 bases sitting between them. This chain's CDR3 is CASSPPGAGYTF. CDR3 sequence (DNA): TGTGCCAGCAGCCCCCCAGGGGCTGGCTACACCTTC.

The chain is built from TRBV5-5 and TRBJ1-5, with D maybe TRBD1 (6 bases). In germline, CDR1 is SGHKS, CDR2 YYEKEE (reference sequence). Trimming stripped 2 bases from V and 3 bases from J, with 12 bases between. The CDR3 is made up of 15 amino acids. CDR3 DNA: TGTGCCAGCAGCTTCTCCAGGGGTTCCAATCAGCCCCAGCATTTT. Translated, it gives CASSFSRGSNQPQHF.

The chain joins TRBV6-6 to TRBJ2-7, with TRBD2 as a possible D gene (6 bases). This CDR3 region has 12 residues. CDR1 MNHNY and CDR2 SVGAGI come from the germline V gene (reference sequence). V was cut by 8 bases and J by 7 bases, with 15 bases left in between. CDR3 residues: CASCGLTGEQYF. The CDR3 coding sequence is TGTGCCAGCTGCGGACTAACCGGGGAGCAGTACTTC.

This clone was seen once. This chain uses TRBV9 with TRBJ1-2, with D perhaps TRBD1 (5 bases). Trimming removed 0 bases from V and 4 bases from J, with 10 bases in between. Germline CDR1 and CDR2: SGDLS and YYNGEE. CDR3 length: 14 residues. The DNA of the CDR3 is TGTGCCAGCAGCGTAGGACAGACCGCCTATGGCTACACCTTC. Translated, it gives CASSVGQTAYGYTF.

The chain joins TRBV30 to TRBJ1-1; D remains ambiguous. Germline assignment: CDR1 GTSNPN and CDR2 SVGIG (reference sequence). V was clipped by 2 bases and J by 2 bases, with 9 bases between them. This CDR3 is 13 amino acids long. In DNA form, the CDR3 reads TGTGCCTGGAGTCCAGGATTAAACACTGAAGCTTTCTTT. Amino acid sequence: CAWSPGLNTEAFF. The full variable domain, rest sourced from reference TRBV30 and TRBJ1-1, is SQTIHQWPATLVQPVGSPLSLECTVEGTSNPNLYWYRQAAGRGLQLLFYSVGIGQISSEVPQNLSASRPQDRQFILSSKKLLLSDSGFYLCAWSPGLNTEAFFGQGTRLTVV.

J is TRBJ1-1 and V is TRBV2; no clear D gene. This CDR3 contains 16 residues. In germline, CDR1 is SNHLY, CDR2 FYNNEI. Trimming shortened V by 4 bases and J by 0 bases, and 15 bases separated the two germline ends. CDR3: CASSAEALRVNTEAFF. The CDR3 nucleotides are TGTGCCAGCAGTGCTGAGGCCTTGAGGGTGAACACTGAAGCTTTCTTT.

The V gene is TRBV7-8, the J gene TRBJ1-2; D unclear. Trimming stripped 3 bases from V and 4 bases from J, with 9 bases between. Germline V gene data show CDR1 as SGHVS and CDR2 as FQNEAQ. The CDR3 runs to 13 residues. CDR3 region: CASSLRGAYGYTF. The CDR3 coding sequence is TGTGCCAGCAGCTTGCGGGGAGCCTATGGCTACACCTTC.

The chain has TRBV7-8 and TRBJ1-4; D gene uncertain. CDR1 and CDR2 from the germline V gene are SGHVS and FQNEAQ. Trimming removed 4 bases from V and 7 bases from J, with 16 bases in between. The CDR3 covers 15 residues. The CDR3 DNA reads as TGTGCCAGCAGCTCGAGTACAGTGGGCATTGAAAAACTGTTTTTT. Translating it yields CASSSSTVGIEKLFF.

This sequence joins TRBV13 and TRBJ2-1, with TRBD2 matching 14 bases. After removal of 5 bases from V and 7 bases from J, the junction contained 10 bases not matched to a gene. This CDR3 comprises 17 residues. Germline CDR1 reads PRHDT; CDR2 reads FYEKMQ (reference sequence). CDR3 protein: CASSATPGLAGENEQFF. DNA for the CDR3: TGTGCCAGCAGCGCCACCCCGGGACTAGCGGGAGAGAATGAGCAGTTCTTC.

The CDR3 sequence is CASSEWGVTGELFF. Here the CDR3 DNA reads TGTGCCAGCAGTGAATGGGGGGTGACCGGGGAGCTGTTTTTT. The gene calls are TRBV25-1 and TRBJ2-2, with D tentatively TRBD2 (6 bases). Germline V gene lookup returns CDR1 MGHDK and CDR2 SYGVNS. This CDR3 region has 14 residues. V lost 1 base to trimming and J lost 5 bases, with 8 bases between them.

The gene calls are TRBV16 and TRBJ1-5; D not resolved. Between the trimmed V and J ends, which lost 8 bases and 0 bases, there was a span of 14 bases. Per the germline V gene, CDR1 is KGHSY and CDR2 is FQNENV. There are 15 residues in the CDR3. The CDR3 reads CASARRRASNQPQHF. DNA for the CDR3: TGTGCCAGCGCCCGGAGGAGGGCTAGCAATCAGCCCCAGCATTTT.

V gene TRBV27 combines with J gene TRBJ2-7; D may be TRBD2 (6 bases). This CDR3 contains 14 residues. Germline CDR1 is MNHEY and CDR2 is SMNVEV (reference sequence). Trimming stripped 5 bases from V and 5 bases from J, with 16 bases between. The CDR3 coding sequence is TGTGCCAGCAGTGTCACTAGCAATAGGAACGAGCAGTACTTC. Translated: CASSVTSNRNEQYF.

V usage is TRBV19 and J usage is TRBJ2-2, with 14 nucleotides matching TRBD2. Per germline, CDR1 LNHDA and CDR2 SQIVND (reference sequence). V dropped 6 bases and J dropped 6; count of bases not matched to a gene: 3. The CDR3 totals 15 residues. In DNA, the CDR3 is TGTGCCAGTAGGACGACTAGCGGGAGGGCCGGGGAGCTGTTTTTT. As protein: CASRTTSGRAGELFF.

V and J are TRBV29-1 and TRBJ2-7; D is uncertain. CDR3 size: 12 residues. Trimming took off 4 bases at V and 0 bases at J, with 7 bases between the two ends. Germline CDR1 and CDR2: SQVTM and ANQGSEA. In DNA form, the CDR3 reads TGCAGCGTTGGAAGGAGCTCCTACGAGCAGTACTTC. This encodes CSVGRSSYEQYF.

DNA for the CDR3: TGTGCCAGTAGAGGCCCCTCGACAGGGGGCGGTATGAGTTACGGGGAGCTGTTTTTT. It codes for CASRGPSTGGGMSYGELFF. V is TRBV19 and J is TRBJ2-2; 10 bases fit TRBD1. With V trimmed by 6 bases and J by 7 bases, 20 bases remained unmatched. Germline values: CDR1 LNHDA, CDR2 SQIVND (reference sequence). The CDR3 loop spans 19 amino acids.